The 30 T cell receptor beta chains below were found in one sample sequenced in a study of cytomegalovirus exposure and HLA in healthy donors (dated by TCRdb to 2017 to 2019). Library preparation used the immunoSEQ multiplex PCR assay. For the multiplex PCR, a mixture combining 60 forward primers for TCR Vbeta segments and 13 reverse primers for TCR Jbeta segments was used. TCRdb re-hosts the immuneACCESS table, in-frame sequences only. Its copies lack some clones; in the studies checked, an unresolved V gene accounts for under half of them, and the cause for the rest is not known. In all, the sample holds some 150,000 clones, and about four fifths of those were seen once. The ten largest clones add up to less than 1.1% of the sample. Sequenced material: PBMCs. All receptors derive from a male donor in good health and CMV-seronegative.

This rearrangement joins TRBV21-1 to TRBJ2-1; the D call in the table, TRBD2, was not verified against the DNA. TRBV21-1 is assigned pseudogene status. This CDR3 contains 15 residues. The CDR3 region has the DNA TGTGCCAGCAACTTGAGTCTCCGGGGGGACAATGAGCAGTTCTTC. Protein product: CASNLSLRGDNEQFF.

The chain recombines TRBV5-1 with TRBJ2-3; 10 positions agree with TRBD2. This CDR3 has 16 amino acids. The germline CDR1 and CDR2 sequences are SGHRS and YFSETQ. The V gene end was trimmed by 4 bases and the J gene end by 1 base; junction bases not matched to a gene: 6. In DNA, the CDR3 is TGCGCCAGCAGCACCCTAGGGACTAGCGGCACAGATACGCAGTATTTT. Protein product: CASSTLGTSGTDTQYF.

This sequence joins TRBV5-6 and TRBJ2-7, with D perhaps matching TRBD2 (7 bases). Trimming cost V 4 bases and J 3 bases, with 14 bases left between them. Germline lookup yields CDR1 SGHDT and CDR2 YYEEEE. This CDR3 spans 14 amino acids. For the CDR3, the DNA is TGTGCCAGCAGCCTAGGGGGGGGAATCTACGAGCAGTACTTC. This codes for CASSLGGGIYEQYF.

The chain has TRBV2 and TRBJ1-1; 7 bases align to TRBD1. The junction had 5 bases not matched to a gene; V was cut back by 6 bases and J by 1 base. The CDR3 totals 14 residues. In germline, CDR1 is SNHLY, CDR2 FYNNEI. For the CDR3, the DNA is TGTGCCAGCAGAATAACAGGGGAGAACACTGAAGCTTTCTTT. This gives the protein CASRITGENTEAFF.

V usage is TRBV5-1 and J usage is TRBJ2-5; a possible D gene is TRBD2 (6 bases). Between the trimmed V and J ends, which lost 4 bases and 1 base, there was a span of 14 bases. The CDR3 totals 15 residues. Germline V lookup: CDR1 SGHRS, CDR2 YFSETQ. This chain's CDR3 is CASSPEGGPQETQYF. CDR3 bases: TGCGCCAGCAGCCCGGAGGGTGGACCCCAAGAGACCCAGTACTTC.

The chain is built from TRBV16 and TRBJ2-6, with D unclear. The CDR3 length is 14 residues. Germline-derived CDR1 and CDR2 are KGHSY and FQNENV. V lost 5 bases and J lost 0, with 5 bases in between. CDR3 sequence reads: CASSILSGANVLTF. The CDR3 coding sequence is TGTGCCAGCAGCATCCTCTCTGGGGCCAACGTCCTGACTTTC. Looking up the rest from reference TRBV16 and TRBJ2-6 gives the full variable domain: GEEVAQTPKHLVRGEGQKAKLYCAPIKGHSYVFWYQQVLKNEFKFLISFQNENVFDETGMPKERFSAKCLPNSPCSLEIQATKLEDSAVYFCASSILSGANVLTFGAGSRLTVL.

The V and J genes are TRBV14 and TRBJ2-3, with D possibly being TRBD1 (5 bases). CDR1 and CDR2 (germline): SGHDN, FVKESK. V lost 1 base, J lost 4 bases, and 12 bases lay in between. The CDR3 extends over 15 amino acids. As DNA, the CDR3 is TGTGCCAGCAGCCAAGGGTACAGGCGGCCAGATACGCAGTATTTT. Translated: CASSQGYRRPDTQYF.

This clone has only a few counts. V gene TRBV5-1 combines with J gene TRBJ1-4; TRBD1 matches 9 bases. The CDR3 is 15 amino acids. Germline loops: CDR1 SGHRS, CDR2 YFSETQ. Unmatched junction bases numbered 9, after V lost 4 bases and J lost 8 bases. CDR3 DNA: TGCGCCAGCAGCCCACCGGGACAGGGAGGGGAAAAACTGTTTTTT. This gives the protein CASSPPGQGGEKLFF.

The chain joins TRBV29-1 to TRBJ1-1; a possible D gene is TRBD1 (5 bases). The CDR3 has 13 residues. The germline CDR1 and CDR2 sequences are SQVTM and ANQGSEA. V dropped 7 bases and J dropped 3 bases, with 15 bases sitting between them. CDR3 nucleotide sequence: TGCAGCGCCCCCCACCGGGGGGACACTGAAGCTTTCTTT. This encodes CSAPHRGDTEAFF.

This sequence joins TRBV6-4 and TRBJ1-2; D is uncertain. The length of the CDR3 is 15 residues. V lost 2 bases, J lost 1 base, and 11 bases lay in between. Germline V gene sequence: CDR1 MRHNA, CDR2 SNTAGT. As DNA, the CDR3 is TGTGCCAGCAGTGACCGGCAGGTAGATAACTATGGCTACACCTTC. It specifies CASSDRQVDNYGYTF.

This chain uses TRBV7-2 with TRBJ2-5; tentatively, D is TRBD2 (6 bases). Germline loops: CDR1 SGHTA, CDR2 FQGNSA. V was pared by 5 bases and J by 1 base, with 8 bases between. The CDR3 totals 13 residues. The CDR3 sequence: CASSTGLQETQYF. The CDR3 DNA reads TGTGCCAGCAGCACGGGACTCCAAGAGACCCAGTACTTC.

The gene calls are TRBV5-1 and TRBJ2-2; 7 bases map to TRBD2. Trimming at V came to 0 bases and at J to 0 bases, leaving 5 bases not matched to a gene. The CDR3 contains 17 residues. Germline CDR1 SGHRS, CDR2 YFSETQ. Here the CDR3 reads CASSLGLAVTNTGELFF. The CDR3 coding sequence is TGCGCCAGCAGCTTGGGCCTAGCGGTAACGAACACCGGGGAGCTGTTTTTT.

V and J are TRBV6-1 and TRBJ2-5; TRBD2 aligns across 9 bases. CDR1 is MNHNS and CDR2 is SASEGT in the germline V gene. After removal of 3 bases from V and 5 bases from J, the junction contained 7 bases not matched to a gene. The CDR3 runs 15 residues. CDR3 amino acids: CASSEPRGGRETQYF. In DNA form, the CDR3 reads TGTGCCAGCAGTGAGCCGCGGGGGGGAAGGGAGACCCAGTACTTC.

V and J are TRBV27 and TRBJ1-3; TRBD1 might be the D (6 bases). CDR3 length: 17 amino acids. CDR1 and CDR2 (germline): MNHEY, SMNVEV (reference sequence). The V end lost 1 base, the J end lost 2 bases, and 15 bases lay between the germline ends. The CDR3 nucleotides are TGTGCCAGCAGTTTATTCTGGGACAATTACGCTGGAAACACCATATATTTT. This translates into CASSLFWDNYAGNTIYF.

Points on this clone: One end of the junction fails to match germline, which may point to a read error. The V gene is TRBV7-9, the J gene TRBJ2-7; 8 positions agree with TRBD2. The CDR3 covers 16 residues. Germline V gives CDR1 SEHNR, CDR2 FQNEAQ (reference sequence). CDR3 nucleotides: TGTTCCAGCAGTCGCGTAACTAGCGGATTCTCCTACGAGCAGTACTTC. Its translation: CSSSRVTSGFSYEQYF.

The chain has TRBV6-5 and TRBJ2-7; maybe TRBD2 (6 bases). Germline lookup yields CDR1 MNHEY and CDR2 SVGAGI. V lost 5 bases and J lost 9, with 17 bases in between. There are 13 residues in the CDR3. DNA of the CDR3: TGTGCCAGCAGTGGGACTTCCTTGCGGGGGCAGTACTTC. It specifies CASSGTSLRGQYF.

This rearrangement joins TRBV6-6 to TRBJ1-5; 8 bases map to TRBD1. V lost 5 bases, J lost 5 bases, and 2 bases stayed unmatched. The CDR3 is 13 residues long. Germline CDR1 MNHNY, CDR2 SVGAGI (reference sequence). The CDR3 reads CASSNRGDQPQHF. CDR3 bases: TGTGCCAGCAGTAACAGGGGGGATCAGCCCCAGCATTTT.

The chain has TRBV19 and TRBJ2-1; TRBD1 agrees at 9 bases. Looked up from germline, CDR1 is LNHDA and CDR2 is SQIVND (reference sequence). With V trimmed by 7 bases and J by 4 bases, 8 bases remained unmatched. The CDR3 is 15 amino acids. The CDR3 reads CASTLGTGPYNEQFF. DNA of the CDR3: TGTGCCAGTACCCTAGGGACAGGGCCGTACAATGAGCAGTTCTTC.

This clone was counted once. This sequence joins TRBV19 and TRBJ2-2; TRBD1 is a possible D gene (5 bases). Trimming left V 7 bases short and J 4 bases short, with 10 bases between. The CDR3 is made up of 13 amino acids. The germline gives CDR1 LNHDA, CDR2 SQIVND (reference sequence). CDR3 protein: CASTPQGTGELFF. The CDR3 region has the DNA TGTGCCAGTACCCCCCAGGGCACCGGGGAGCTGTTTTTT.

The chain has TRBV6-5 and TRBJ2-2, with 8 positions matching TRBD2. Germline trimming cut 5 bases from V and 9 bases from J; bases unmatched to any gene: 8. The germline gives CDR1 MNHEY, CDR2 SVGAGI. This CDR3 comprises 14 residues. The CDR3 nucleotides read TGTGCCAGCAGTCGGGAAGCGGGGGTCCGGGAGCTGTTTTTT. Translated: CASSREAGVRELFF.

CDR3 amino acids: CASSEAARGGGNEQYF. The DNA for the CDR3 is TGTGCCAGCAGTGAAGCCGCGCGGGGGGGCGGGAACGAGCAGTACTTC. J is TRBJ2-7 and V is TRBV6-1; 9 bases map to TRBD2. The J segment lost 5 bases and the V segment lost 0 bases, leaving 8 bases of the junction unmatched. CDR1 is MNHNS, CDR2 SASEGT, per germline. The CDR3 runs to 16 residues.

This clone was counted between two and nine times. This sequence joins TRBV5-1 and TRBJ1-2; 7 bases are a match to TRBD1. The V and J ends lost 4 bases and 6 bases, in that order; junction bases with no gene match: 6. Germline V CDR1 and CDR2: SGHRS, YFSETQ. The CDR3 is 13 amino acids. In DNA form, the CDR3 reads TGCGCCAGCAGCCCGGAGGGGGCCCATGGCTACACCTTC. Encoded protein: CASSPEGAHGYTF.

The V gene is TRBV5-8, the J gene TRBJ2-2, with 7 bases that match TRBD1. With 0 bases clipped from V and 10 bases from J, the junction kept 6 bases outside the gene matches. The CDR3 extends over 14 amino acids. Germline lookup yields CDR1 SGHTS and CDR2 YDEGEE. CDR3 region: CASSLAWTGQELFF. The CDR3 DNA reads TGTGCCAGCAGCTTGGCCTGGACAGGCCAGGAGCTGTTTTTT. Together with reference TRBV5-8 and TRBJ2-2, the CDR3 gives the full variable domain: EAGVTQSPTHLIKTRGQQATLRCSPISGHTSVYWYQQALGLGLQFLLWYDEGEERNRGNFPPRFSGRQFPNYSSELNVNALELEDSALYLCASSLAWTGQELFFGEGSRLTVL.

V is TRBV7-9 and J is TRBJ1-5; TRBD1 matches 7 bases. CDR3 length equals 15 residues. Germline V lookup: CDR1 SEHNR, CDR2 FQNEAQ (reference sequence). V lost 3 bases and J lost 5; bases outside the gene matches: 7. The CDR3 protein is CASSLAGQRHQPQHF. DNA for the CDR3: TGTGCCAGCAGCTTGGCGGGACAGCGTCATCAGCCCCAGCATTTT.

This clone was seen once. J is TRBJ1-6 and V is TRBV6-5; a possible D gene is TRBD1 (6 bases). CDR1 and CDR2 from the germline V gene are MNHEY and SVGAGI. The CDR3 contains 14 residues. V lost 0 bases to trimming and J lost 7 bases, with 7 bases between them. The CDR3 DNA is TGTGCCAGCAGTTACTCTCAGGGGAATTCACCCCTCCACTTT. Translated: CASSYSQGNSPLHF.

The V call is TRBV5-1, the J call TRBJ2-3; possibly TRBD2 for D (6 bases). The CDR3 is 15 residues long. V was clipped by 0 bases and J by 4 bases, with 12 bases between them. Germline values: CDR1 SGHRS, CDR2 YFSETQ. The CDR3 DNA reads as TGCGCCAGCAGCTTGGTGGGGGGAGAGGCAGATACGCAGTATTTT. The encoded protein is CASSLVGGEADTQYF. Combining the CDR3 with reference TRBV5-1 and TRBJ2-3 gives the whole variable domain KAGVTQTPRYLIKTRGQQVTLSCSPISGHRSVSWYQQTPGQGLQFLFEYFSETQRNKGNFPGRFSGRQFSNSRSEMNVSTLELGDSALYLCASSLVGGEADTQYFGPGTRLTVL.

V usage is TRBV6-5 and J usage is TRBJ2-7, with D perhaps matching TRBD2 (6 bases). Germline lookup yields CDR1 MNHEY and CDR2 SVGAGI. The CDR3 covers 14 residues. V shed 0 bases and J shed 5 bases, with 11 bases lying between them. As DNA, the CDR3 is TGTGCCAGCAGTTACTCGGGGGGATTCCACGAGCAGTACTTC. Protein: CASSYSGGFHEQYF.

The chain carries TRBV29-1 and TRBJ2-1; 10 nucleotides align to TRBD2. The V segment lost 4 bases and the J segment 5 bases; nucleotides outside the gene matches: 8. The CDR3 is made up of 15 amino acids. The germline CDR1 and CDR2 sequences are SQVTM and ANQGSEA. The CDR3 DNA is TGCAGCGTTGTAGCGGGGGGATCTGGGGACAATGAGCAGTTCTTC. It yields the protein CSVVAGGSGDNEQFF.

This chain connects TRBV5-1 to TRBJ2-5, with TRBD1 matching over 7 bases. The V gene end was trimmed by 4 bases and the J gene end by 0 bases; junction bases not matched to a gene: 6. The CDR3 has 15 amino acids. Germline CDR1 reads SGHRS; CDR2 reads YFSETQ. The CDR3 reads CASSVLGQNQETQYF. Here the CDR3 DNA reads TGCGCCAGCAGCGTCCTGGGACAGAACCAAGAGACCCAGTACTTC.

The table lists this clone with a few counts. The chain's CDR3 is CASSNYSSTYEQYF. CDR3 DNA: TGTGCCAGCAGCAATTACTCATCTACCTACGAGCAGTACTTC. This chain links TRBV7-2 with TRBJ2-7; D uncertain. Trimming removed 5 bases from V and 2 bases from J, with 13 bases in between. The germline CDR1 and CDR2 sequences are SGHTA and FQGNSA. The CDR3 length is 14 residues.